These 19 T cell receptor beta chains share one sample of origin, sequenced in a study of T cell responses to AZD1222 COVID-19 vaccine. The protocol was immunoSEQ multiplex PCR, while the TCRdb copy is restricted to in-frame clones and leaves out a portion. The sample has 80,000 to 90,000 clones, roughly 90% seen once; the top ten hold 2.2%. Material: peripheral blood, obtained on day 0 of AZD1222 vaccination. These receptors came from an adult in good health.

This clone was recorded only once. J is TRBJ1-2 and V is TRBV29-1, with D perhaps TRBD1 (6 bases). CDR1 is SQVTM, CDR2 ANQGSEA, per germline. CDR3 length equals 13 residues. Trimming removed 1 base from V and 4 bases from J, with 10 bases in between. The CDR3 reads CSVEGAGAYGYTF. The DNA of the CDR3 is TGCAGCGTTGAAGGGGCGGGGGCCTATGGCTACACCTTC. Full variable domain (remainder filled in from reference TRBV29-1 and TRBJ1-2): SAVISQKPSRDICQRGTSLTIQCQVDSQVTMMFWYRQQPGQSLTLIATANQGSEATYESGFVIDKFPISRPNLTFSTLTVSNMSPEDSSIYLCSVEGAGAYGYTFGSGTRLTVV.

There are a few counts of this clone. V usage is TRBV5-1 and J usage is TRBJ2-1; 14 bases fit TRBD2. Looked up from germline, CDR1 is SGHRS and CDR2 is YFSETQ. This CDR3 is 15 amino acids long. Trimming took 4 bases from V and 6 from J; bases not matched to a gene: 3. CDR3 amino acids: CASSLTSGRGNEQFF. The CDR3, as DNA: TGCGCCAGCAGCCTGACTAGCGGGAGGGGCAATGAGCAGTTCTTC.

The V and J genes are TRBV18 and TRBJ1-1; 8 bases match TRBD1. This CDR3 is built from 13 residues. Per germline, CDR1 KGHSH and CDR2 LQKENI. V lost 3 bases, J lost 4 bases, and 1 base stayed unmatched. The CDR3 DNA reads as TGTGCCAGCTCACCCACAGGGGGCACTGAAGCTTTCTTT. Translating gives CASSPTGGTEAFF.

This rearrangement joins TRBV12-3 or TRBV12-4 to TRBJ2-2; D is uncertain. Trimming removed 5 bases from V and 6 bases from J, with 10 bases in between. CDR3 length: 13 amino acids. CDR3 loop: CASSPEGSGELFF. The DNA of the CDR3 is TGTGCCAGCAGTCCCGAAGGATCCGGGGAGCTGTTTTTT.

The V gene is TRBV27, the J gene TRBJ2-5; D is ambiguous. V lost 4 bases and J lost 5, with 14 bases in between. The CDR3 covers 14 residues. Per germline, CDR1 MNHEY and CDR2 SMNVEV (reference sequence). In DNA, the CDR3 is TGTGCCAGCAGTTATCCGCCGGGTTGGGAGACCCAGTACTTC. Its translation is CASSYPPGWETQYF.

The chain uses TRBV15 and TRBJ2-2; D is uncertain. V lost 0 bases and J lost 1, with 6 bases in between. CDR1 and CDR2 from the germline V gene are LNHNV and YYDKDF (reference sequence). The CDR3 consists of 15 residues. The CDR3: CATSRDKGNTGELFF. CDR3 nucleotides: TGTGCCACCAGCAGAGATAAGGGGAACACCGGGGAGCTGTTTTTT.

This rearrangement joins TRBV19 to TRBJ1-4; no definite D call. CDR1 LNHDA and CDR2 SQIVND come from the germline V gene (reference sequence). The CDR3 spans 15 residues. Deletions cut 6 bases from V and 5 bases from J, with 16 bases between. CDR3 sequence: CASSQDRSGNEKLFF. DNA of the CDR3: TGTGCCAGTAGCCAAGATAGGTCCGGAAATGAAAAACTGTTTTTT.

The gene calls are TRBV7-2 and TRBJ2-7; 7 bases match TRBD1. With 5 bases clipped from V and 0 bases from J, the junction kept 4 bases outside the gene matches. Germline V CDR1 and CDR2: SGHTA, FQGNSA. The CDR3 loop spans 14 amino acids. CDR3 coding DNA: TGTGCCAGCAGCGTGACAGGGACCTCCTACGAGCAGTACTTC. Protein: CASSVTGTSYEQYF.

This clone was detected only once. For the CDR3, the DNA is TGTGCCAGCACCTTGTCGGGGGGAAATGAAAAACTGTTTTTT. Protein sequence: CASTLSGGNEKLFF. The chain combines TRBV7-9 with TRBJ1-4; TRBD1 is a possible D gene (5 bases). Germline V gene data show CDR1 as SEHNR and CDR2 as FQNEAQ (reference sequence). V gave up 7 bases and J gave up 5 bases, with 14 bases separating them. This CDR3 spans 14 amino acids.

The chain carries TRBV7-9 and TRBJ2-5; 14 nucleotides match TRBD2. Germline CDR1 reads SEHNR; CDR2 reads FQNEAQ (reference sequence). This CDR3 contains 16 residues. Trimming at V came to 3 bases and at J to 5 bases, leaving 5 bases not matched to a gene. The CDR3, as DNA: TGTGCCAGCAGCTTGGGACTAGCGGGAGTCGGGGAGACCCAGTACTTC. Its protein product is CASSLGLAGVGETQYF.

The CDR3 protein is CASSLAPLGNQPQHF. The DNA for the CDR3 is TGCGCCAGCAGCTTGGCCCCCTTAGGCAATCAGCCCCAGCATTTT. The chain joins TRBV5-1 to TRBJ1-5; D ambiguous. Trimming removed 0 bases at V and 2 bases at J, with 9 bases between. This CDR3 has 15 amino acids. The germline gives CDR1 SGHRS, CDR2 YFSETQ. Supplemented by reference TRBV5-1 and TRBJ1-5, the full variable domain reads KAGVTQTPRYLIKTRGQQVTLSCSPISGHRSVSWYQQTPGQGLQFLFEYFSETQRNKGNFPGRFSGRQFSNSRSEMNVSTLELGDSALYLCASSLAPLGNQPQHFGDGTRLSIL.

The V and J genes are TRBV3-1 (or the pseudogene TRBV3-2) and TRBJ2-2; 8 bases are shared with TRBD2. Germline V gene sequence: CDR1 LGHDT, CDR2 YNNKEL (reference sequence). CDR3 size: 15 residues. V dropped 4 bases and J dropped 5; count of bases not matched to a gene: 6. The CDR3: CASSPPGGWTGELFF. CDR3 DNA: TGTGCCAGCAGCCCCCCGGGGGGGTGGACCGGGGAGCTGTTTTTT.

This clone appeared a single time. The V gene is TRBV27, the J gene TRBJ1-5, with 8 bases identical to TRBD1. Germline trimming cut 3 bases from V and 1 base from J; bases unmatched to any gene: 8. Per germline, CDR1 MNHEY and CDR2 SMNVEV (reference sequence). There are 17 residues in the CDR3. CDR3 amino acids: CASSLSGGGVSNQPQHF. For the CDR3, the DNA is TGTGCCAGCAGTTTGTCAGGGGGCGGGGTGAGCAATCAGCCCCAGCATTTT.

The sample holds one count of this clone. V gene TRBV5-8 combines with J gene TRBJ1-6, with 11 bases that match TRBD1. This CDR3 is built from 15 residues. Per the germline V gene, CDR1 is SGHTS and CDR2 is YDEGEE. V trimming: 3 bases; J trimming: 9 bases; junction bases outside the gene matches: 5. CDR3 protein: CASSSGQGAGSPLHF. Here the CDR3 DNA reads TGTGCCAGCAGCTCCGGACAGGGGGCCGGTTCACCCCTCCACTTT.

CDR3 bases: TGTGCCAGCAACATGCCGGGACTCAACTACGAGCAGTACTTC. Amino acids: CASNMPGLNYEQYF. The chain recombines TRBV5-8 with TRBJ2-7, with D possibly being TRBD2 (6 bases). Trimming took off 6 bases at V and 3 bases at J, with 16 bases between the two ends. The CDR3 contains 14 residues. CDR1 is SGHTS and CDR2 is YDEGEE in the germline V gene.

This chain links TRBV12-5 with TRBJ1-5; 7 nucleotides match TRBD1. Germline V lookup: CDR1 LGHNT, CDR2 FRNRAP. V was clipped by 5 bases and J by 0 bases; unmatched bases: 16. This CDR3 is 19 amino acids long. In DNA, the CDR3 is TGTGCTAGTGGTACGTCTGTTGGACAGGCTTTCTATAGCAATCAGCCCCAGCATTTT. It codes for CASGTSVGQAFYSNQPQHF.

J is TRBJ1-1 and V is TRBV6-1; the D gene is possibly TRBD1 (6 bases). Trimming cost V 1 base and J 3 bases, with 12 bases left between them. CDR1 is MNHNS and CDR2 is SASEGT in the germline V gene. This CDR3 spans 15 amino acids. The CDR3 coding sequence is TGTGCCAGCAGTGAAGGGGCAGGGGCGGACACTGAAGCTTTCTTT. Encoded protein: CASSEGAGADTEAFF.

The chain recombines TRBV10-3 with TRBJ1-3, with D hard to call. The V end lost 8 bases, the J end lost 3 bases, and 8 bases lay between the germline ends. Germline V gene sequence: CDR1 ENHRY, CDR2 SYGVKD. The CDR3 length is 12 residues. The CDR3 reads CAIEGSGNTIYF. For the CDR3, the DNA is TGTGCCATCGAAGGGAGTGGAAACACCATATATTTT.

The rearrangement links TRBV9 to TRBJ1-5; tentative D call: TRBD1 (6 bases). Trimming cost V 0 bases and J 5 bases, with 12 bases left between them. This CDR3 spans 15 amino acids. From germline, CDR1 is SGDLS and CDR2 YYNGEE. This CDR3 reads CASSVDGDTDQPQHF. The CDR3 DNA is TGTGCCAGCAGCGTAGATGGGGACACCGATCAGCCCCAGCATTTT.